The clone carrying this T cell receptor beta chain was detected a few times. This specimen belongs to a study of blood T cell repertoires in COVID-19. Study background: Sites in the United States, Italy and Spain provided acute and convalescent COVID-19 samples. T cells, B-cell-depleted T cells, or PBMCs provided the cDNA or gDNA that served as material.

Authors' methods: Reference gene primers were amplified, and this amplification served to estimate nucleated cell counts. The method was immunoSEQ multiplex PCR; TCRdb's version includes in-frame clones alone and lacks a portion of them. V, J and clone size derive from that table, while D and trimming were established from the DNA sequence. This sample has approximately 100,000 clones, with 85% to 90% found just once. V lost 5 bases, J lost 8 bases, and 18 bases lay in between. The CDR3 totals 14 residues. Germline V gives CDR1 MNHNY, CDR2 SVGAGI (reference sequence). This TCR came from a human donor in a cohort sampled during active COVID-19. The chain uses TRBV6-6 and TRBJ1-2, with no clear D. Sequences were obtained from peripheral blood. CDR3 DNA sequence: TGTGCCAGCAGTGAGGAGACCGCAGCGGGCGGCTACACCTTC. Protein sequence: CASSEETAAGGYTF.